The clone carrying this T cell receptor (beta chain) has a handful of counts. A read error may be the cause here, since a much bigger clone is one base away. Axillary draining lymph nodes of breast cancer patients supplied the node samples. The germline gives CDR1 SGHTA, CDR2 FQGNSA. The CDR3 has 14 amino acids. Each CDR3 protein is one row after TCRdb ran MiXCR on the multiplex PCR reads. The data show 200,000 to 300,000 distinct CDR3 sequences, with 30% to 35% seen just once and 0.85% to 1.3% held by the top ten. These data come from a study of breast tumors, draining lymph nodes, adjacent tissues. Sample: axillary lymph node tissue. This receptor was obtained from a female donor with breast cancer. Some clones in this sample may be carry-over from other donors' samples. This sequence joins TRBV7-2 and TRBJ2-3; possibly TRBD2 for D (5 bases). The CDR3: CASSLQLGADTRYF. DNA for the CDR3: TGTGCCAGCAGCTTGCAGCTGGGAGCAGATACGCGGTATTTT. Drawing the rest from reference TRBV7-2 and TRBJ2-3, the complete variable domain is GAGVSQSPSNKVTEKGKDVELRCDPISGHTALYWYRQSLGQGLEFLIYFQGNSAPDKSGLPSDRFSAERTGGSVSTLTIQRTQQEDSAVYLCASSLQLGADTRYFGPGTRLTVL.